Listed below are T cell receptor beta chains from one sample, sequenced in a study of neurological immune-mediated disorders. TCRdb used MiXCR to reprocess the 5' RACE reads, holding one entry per CDR3 protein. Altogether fewer than 50,000 distinct CDR3 sequences are present, roughly 12% being singletons, with the ten largest covering around 9%. The source material was PBMCs. Receptors originate from a male donor with HTLV-1-associated myelopathy (HAM/TSP). CDR3s include the opening cysteine and the closing phenylalanine or tryptophan. The D gene is left open where the match is weak. The listing skips clone size in some rows; elsewhere it reads once, few, many or a size class.

many	TRBV29-1	TRBJ1-3	NA	TGCAGCGTGTTAGTGGCTGGAAACACCATATATTTT	CSVLVAGNTIYF
many	TRBV5-1	TRBJ2-1	NA	TGCGCCAGCAGCGCGGCCACACAGGGAAATGAGCAGTTCTTC	CASSAATQGNEQFF
once	TRBV20-1	TRBJ2-7	TRBD1	TGCAGTGCTAGAGATGCCCAGGGGGCGCTTGAGCAGTACTTC	CSARDAQGALEQYF
many	TRBV25-1	TRBJ1-2	NA	TGTGCCAGCAGTGAATATTTGACTGGCTACACCTTC	CASSEYLTGYTF
many	TRBV5-6	TRBJ2-5	NA	TGTGCCAGCAGCTTTACAGGGTGGGAGACCCAGTACTTC	CASSFTGWETQYF
many	TRBV20-1	TRBJ2-5	NA	TGCAGTGCTCCCTTTGTTGCAGGGGTAAAGACCCAGTACTTC	CSAPFVAGVKTQYF
many	TRBV4-3	TRBJ2-2	TRBD1	TGCGCCAGCAGCCAAACTACAGGGGGCCGTGGGGAGCTGTTTTTT	CASSQTTGGRGELFF
many	TRBV20-1	TRBJ1-2	NA	TGCAGTGCTATCAGACAGGCCGGGCGCGGCTACACCTTC	CSAIRQAGRGYTF
many	TRBV4-3	TRBJ2-5	NA	TGCGCCAGCAGCCAAGATACGACGGTGGTCGGGACCCAGTACTTC	CASSQDTTVVGTQYF
many	TRBV9	TRBJ2-1	NA	TGTGCCAGCAGCGTCTCCGGGTCTGAGCAGTTCTTC	CASSVSGSEQFF
many	TRBV7-2	TRBJ1-3	NA	TGTGCCAGCAGCTTGGACATATATGGAAACACCATATATTTT	CASSLDIYGNTIYF
NA	TRBV20-1	TRBJ1-6	NA	TGCAGTGCTAGGCTTGGGCAGGCTAATAATTCACCCCTCCACTTT	CSARLGQANNSPLHF
NA	TRBV27	TRBJ2-7	NA	TGTGCCAGCAGTCCTCGAATAAACTCCTACGAGCAGTACTTC	CASSPRINSYEQYF
many	TRBV4-1	TRBJ2-7	NA	TGCGCCAGCAGCCAAACAAGGACAGATTCCTACGAGCAGTACTTC	CASSQTRTDSYEQYF
many	TRBV28	TRBJ2-6	NA	TGTGCCAGCAGTTTAATGACTGGGGCTTTCTCTGGGGCCAACGTCCTGACTTTC	CASSLMTGAFSGANVLTF
few	TRBV12-3/TRBV12-4	TRBJ2-3	NA	TGTGCCAGCAGTTTAGCGGGGTTGTCCAGCACAGATACGCAGTATTTT	CASSLAGLSSTDTQYF
many	TRBV7-2	TRBJ1-2	TRBD1	TGTGCCAGCAGCTTAGGACCGGGACAGATCTATGGCTACACCTTC	CASSLGPGQIYGYTF
NA	TRBV18	TRBJ2-3	TRBD2	TGTGCCAGCTCACTTAAAGCGGGGGGCAACACAGATACGCAGTATTTT	CASSLKAGGNTDTQYF
many	TRBV6-2/TRBV6-3	TRBJ2-5	NA	TGTGCCAGCAGTCGCGATTCCACAGAGACCCAGTACTTC	CASSRDSTETQYF
NA	TRBV29-1	TRBJ2-5	TRBD1	TGCAGCGAAATGACAGGGACGACCCAGTACTTC	CSEMTGTTQYF
many	TRBV5-1	TRBJ2-5	NA	TGCGCCAGCAGCTTGTCCCAAGAGACCCAGTACTTC	CASSLSQETQYF
many	TRBV6-1	TRBJ2-5	TRBD2	TGTGCCAGCAGTGAAGCTTTGCGGGGGGAGACCCAGTACTTC	CASSEALRGETQYF
many	TRBV7-8	TRBJ2-7	TRBD2	TGTGCCAGCAGCTTACGTAAGGGACTAGCGAATATCAACTACGAGCAGTACTTC	CASSLRKGLANINYEQYF
medium-sized	TRBV5-6	TRBJ1-5	NA	TGTGCCAGCAGCTTGGGCAGTAGCAGCCCCCAGCATTTT	CASSLGSSSPQHF
many	TRBV9	TRBJ2-7	TRBD1	TGTGCCAGCAGCGCCAGTCCCGGGACAGGGTACGAGCAGTACTTC	CASSASPGTGYEQYF
many	TRBV20-1	TRBJ2-7	TRBD2	TGCAGTGCTAGAGGCGGCCGGGGGGGCCTCGAGCAGTACTTC	CSARGGRGGLEQYF
many	TRBV5-1	TRBJ2-2	NA	TGCGCCAGCAGGGGCCTTACGAACACCGGGGAGCTGTTTTTT	CASRGLTNTGELFF
many	TRBV6-2/TRBV6-3	TRBJ2-7	NA	TGTGCCAGCAGTTACTCAAAGGGCGGCGAGCAGTACTTC	CASSYSKGGEQYF
few	TRBV11-2	TRBJ2-2	NA	TGTGCCAGCAGCTTAGGGGCGGGAACCGGGGAGCTGTTTTTT	CASSLGAGTGELFF
NA	TRBV6-2/TRBV6-3	TRBJ1-5	TRBD1	TGTGCCAGTATCGACAGGGAGGATCAGACCCAACATTTT	CASIDREDQTQHF
NA	TRBV4-3	TRBJ2-2	TRBD1	TGCGCCAGCAGCCAAGTTAGAGGCGGGACAGGGGGCACCGGGGAGCTGTTTTTT	CASSQVRGGTGGTGELFF
many	TRBV10-1	TRBJ1-2	NA	TGCGCCATAAAAGAGGGGACAAGTGGCTACACCTTC	CAIKEGTSGYTF
many	TRBV10-3	TRBJ2-7	NA	TGTGCCATCATGGGGCGGACATCCTACGAGCAGTACTTC	CAIMGRTSYEQYF
many	TRBV20-1	TRBJ1-1	TRBD1	TGCAGTGCAAAAGACAGGGTGGACACTGAAGCTTTCTTT	CSAKDRVDTEAFF